One and the same sample provided the 26 T cell receptor beta chains below, sequenced in a study of T cells in Graves' hyperthyroidism and ophthalmopathy. Amplified regions were TCR beta CDR3 sequences from RNA transcripts. First-round RT-PCR targeting the TCR CDR3 was performed with the HTBI primer set. TCRdb recomputed calls from the multiplex PCR reads with MiXCR, one row per CDR3 protein. This table has just under 750,000 distinct CDR3 sequences, roughly a third appearing once. Sequencing used blood. The receptors were sampled from a woman aged 40 to 50 with Graves' hyperthyroidism.

At least ten counts were recorded for this clonotype. The rearrangement links TRBV7-8 to TRBJ1-2; 7 bases fit TRBD1. The CDR3 has 15 residues. J was trimmed by 7 bases and V by 5 bases; bases with no gene match: 13. Looked up from germline, CDR1 is SGHVS and CDR2 is FQNEAQ. CDR3 coding DNA: TGTGCCAGCAGCCTGAAGGGGGCAGGGGATCTTGGCTACACCTTC. Translation gives CASSLKGAGDLGYTF.

This clonotype has a count of ten or more. This chain joins TRBV7-2 and TRBJ2-7; 9 bases fit TRBD2. CDR3 length: 16 amino acids. With 5 bases clipped from V and 0 bases from J, the junction kept 8 bases outside the gene matches. Germline values: CDR1 SGHTA, CDR2 FQGNSA. CDR3 protein: CASSPPASGVSYEQYF. In nucleotides, the CDR3 is TGTGCCAGCAGCCCTCCGGCTAGCGGGGTCTCCTACGAGCAGTACTTC.

This clonotype came up a few times. CDR3 amino acids: CASSQRTENQPQHF. The CDR3 DNA reads TGCGCCAGCAGCCAACGGACAGAGAATCAGCCCCAGCATTTT. This chain joins TRBV4-1 and TRBJ1-5; D perhaps matches TRBD1 (6 bases). The V and J ends lost 2 bases and 4 bases respectively, with 9 bases between them. The germline V gene has CDR1 MGHRA and CDR2 YSYEKL. The CDR3 sequence is 14 residues long.

This clonotype was observed many times. The chain has TRBV6-5 and TRBJ2-7; 7 bases align to TRBD1. In germline, CDR1 is MNHEY, CDR2 SVGAGI. V lost 5 bases to trimming and J lost 1 base; unmatched junction nucleotides: 5. This CDR3 has 14 residues. The DNA of the CDR3 is TGTGCCAGCAGTACCCGACAGGGTTCCTACGAGCAGTACTTC. Translated, it gives CASSTRQGSYEQYF.

The V call is TRBV10-3, the J call TRBJ2-7; tentative D call: TRBD1 (5 bases). Trimming cost V 2 bases and J 3 bases, with 11 bases left between them. This CDR3 has 14 residues. Germline V gives CDR1 ENHRY, CDR2 SYGVKD. The CDR3 here is CAISELKGNYEQYF. CDR3 bases: TGTGCCATCAGTGAGCTTAAGGGGAACTACGAGCAGTACTTC.

Comment on this clonotype: This may come from a read error, since a much larger clone is one base off. The chain links TRBV10-3 to TRBJ1-2; unclear D gene. The CDR3 has 13 amino acids. Germline V CDR1 and CDR2: ENHRY, SYGVKD. This CDR3 is CTISVQGNHGYTF. The CDR3 region has the DNA TGTACCATCAGTGTTCAAGGGAACCATGGCTACACCTTC.

The chain combines TRBV9 with TRBJ1-6; 9 bases fit TRBD1. This CDR3 has 15 residues. V trimming: 0 bases; J trimming: 14 bases; junction bases outside the gene matches: 9. Germline assignment: CDR1 SGDLS and CDR2 YYNGEE. This chain's CDR3 is CASSVGSGTGRTLHF. The CDR3 bases are TGTGCCAGCAGCGTAGGGTCCGGGACAGGGAGAACCCTCCACTTT.

The table lists this clonotype with a few counts. This sequence joins TRBV11-2 and TRBJ2-5; 14 nucleotides align to TRBD2. The V gene's germline CDR1 is SGHAT and CDR2 FQNNGV. CDR3 length: 18 amino acids. J gave up 4 bases and V 4 bases, and 11 bases lay outside the gene matches. CDR3 bases: TGTGCCAGCAGCTCCACTTCGGGACTAGCGGGAGTCGGAGAGACCCAGTACTTC. Residues: CASSSTSGLAGVGETQYF. Full variable domain (rest looked up from reference TRBV11-2 and TRBJ2-5): EAGVAQSPRYKIIEKRQSVAFWCNPISGHATLYWYQQILGQGPKLLIQFQNNGVVDDSQLPKDRFSAERLKGVDSTLKIQPAKLEDSAVYLCASSSTSGLAGVGETQYFGPGTRLLVL.

The chain has TRBV11-1 and TRBJ1-1, with a weak D call TRBD1 (5 bases). Deletions cut 5 bases from V and 3 bases from J, with 10 bases between. This CDR3 comprises 13 residues. CDR1 SGHAT and CDR2 FQDESV come from the germline V gene (reference sequence). CDR3 loop: CASSPMGDTEAFF. The CDR3 DNA is TGTGCCAGCAGCCCCATGGGGGACACTGAAGCTTTCTTT.

This clonotype was seen once. It may be a read error: a sequence one base away is much more abundant. Since no conserved phenylalanine or tryptophan closes the CDR3, a read error is the likely cause. The chain is built from TRBV9 and TRBJ1-1; 8 bases are shared with TRBD1. Germline V lookup: CDR1 SGDLS, CDR2 YYNGEE. The CDR3 consists of 15 residues. After removal of 3 bases from V and 1 base from J, the junction contained 5 bases not matched to a gene. The CDR3 nucleotides read TGTGCCAGCAGCGCGGTGGGACAGGCGAACACTGAAGCTTTCCTT. It yields the protein CASSAVGQANTEAFL.

This clonotype came up a few times. In nucleotides, the CDR3 is TGTGCCAGCAGCACAGCACGCGAGCAGTACTTC. Its protein product is CASSTAREQYF. This chain connects TRBV2 to TRBJ2-7; D not resolved. The CDR3 totals 11 residues. The germline CDR1 and CDR2 sequences are SNHLY and FYNNEI. The V and J ends lost 6 bases and 6 bases respectively, with 9 bases between them.

The chain is built from TRBV5-1 and TRBJ1-1, with D perhaps TRBD1 (5 bases). CDR1 SGHRS and CDR2 YFSETQ come from the germline V gene. V lost 7 bases and J lost 0, with 13 bases in between. The CDR3 is 14 amino acids. The CDR3 region is CASLTGPMNTEAFF. DNA of the CDR3: TGCGCCAGCCTCACGGGACCGATGAACACTGAAGCTTTCTTT.

This clonotype was counted a few times. The V call is TRBV29-1, the J call TRBJ1-3; D is unresolved. The germline CDR1 and CDR2 sequences are SQVTM and ANQGSEA. The CDR3 extends over 15 amino acids. V dropped 4 bases and J dropped 0 bases, with 13 bases sitting between them. The CDR3 sequence: CSVVGYRPSGNTIYF. The CDR3 DNA follows: TGCAGCGTTGTCGGTTACAGACCCTCTGGAAACACCATATATTTT. The full variable domain, rest sourced from reference TRBV29-1 and TRBJ1-3, is SAVISQKPSRDICQRGTSLTIQCQVDSQVTMMFWYRQQPGQSLTLIATANQGSEATYESGFVIDKFPISRPNLTFSTLTVSNMSPEDSSIYLCSVVGYRPSGNTIYFGEGSWLTVV.

About this clonotype itself: This could be a read error, since a much larger clone is one nucleotide away. The V and J genes are TRBV7-2 and TRBJ1-2; no clear D. Trimming stripped 3 bases from V and 3 bases from J, with 11 bases between. From germline, CDR1 is SGHTA and CDR2 FQGNSA. This CDR3 has 14 residues. The CDR3 DNA sequence: TGTGCCAGCAGCTTGGTTGACAAGGACTATGGCTACACCTTC. This sequence encodes CASSLVDKDYGYTF.

The CDR3 DNA is TGTGCCAGCAGCCACAGCGGGCAAGAGACCCAGTACTTC. It yields the protein CASSHSGQETQYF. This chain links TRBV6-2 or TRBV6-3 with TRBJ2-5, with D maybe TRBD2 (6 bases). Germline assignment: CDR1 MNHEY and CDR2 SVGEGT. This CDR3 spans 13 amino acids. V lost 6 bases and J lost 2, with 10 bases in between.

The chain recombines TRBV10-3 with TRBJ2-6, with 8 nucleotides matching TRBD1. Germline assignment: CDR1 ENHRY and CDR2 SYGVKD. The CDR3 consists of 17 residues. V lost 10 bases, J lost 4 bases, and 15 bases stayed unmatched. The CDR3, as DNA: TGTGCCAGCTCACTGGGACAGGTGGCGTCAGGGGCCAACGTCCTGACTTTC. This sequence encodes CASSLGQVASGANVLTF.

The chain has TRBV7-9 and TRBJ2-7, with a weak D call TRBD1 (6 bases). V was pared by 5 bases and J by 7 bases, with 21 bases between. The CDR3 runs 15 residues. From germline, CDR1 is SEHNR and CDR2 FQNEAQ (reference sequence). The CDR3 protein is CASSDRIFGDNEQYF. CDR3 nucleotides: TGTGCCAGCAGCGACAGGATTTTCGGGGATAATGAGCAGTACTTC.

The table lists this clonotype with many counts. The chain combines TRBV3-1 with TRBJ2-7; TRBD1 agrees at 9 bases. This CDR3 spans 14 amino acids. V was clipped by 0 bases and J by 6 bases; unmatched bases: 3. Germline V gene sequence: CDR1 LGHDT, CDR2 YNNKEL (reference sequence). The CDR3 region is CASSQDATGGEQYF. CDR3 DNA: TGTGCCAGCAGCCAAGATGCGACAGGGGGCGAGCAGTACTTC.

This clonotype was seen ten or more times. The CDR3 spells CASSPQGSVKPQHF. CDR3 bases: TGTGCCAGCAGCCCACAGGGTTCGGTGAAGCCCCAGCATTTT. The chain uses TRBV7-6 and TRBJ1-5; weak D call: TRBD1 (6 bases). The germline V and J ends were trimmed by 5 bases and 8 bases, with 16 bases remaining between them. CDR1 is SGHVS, CDR2 FNYEAQ, per germline. The CDR3 has 14 residues. The full variable domain, with the rest looked up from reference TRBV7-6 and TRBJ1-5, is GAGVSQSPRYKVTKRGQDVALRCDPISGHVSLYWYRQALGQGPEFLTYFNYEAQQDKSGLPNDRFSAERPEGSISTLTIQRTEQRDSAMYRCASSPQGSVKPQHFGDGTRLSIL.

The CDR3 nucleotides read TGTGCCAGCACCACCAACCACGAGCAGTACTTC. As protein: CASTTNHEQYF. The chain links TRBV2 to TRBJ2-7; D is unclear. The V gene's germline CDR1 is SNHLY and CDR2 FYNNEI. The CDR3 has 11 amino acids. Trimming took off 7 bases at V and 5 bases at J, with 9 bases between the two ends. Together with reference TRBV2 and TRBJ2-7, the CDR3 gives the full variable domain: EPEVTQTPSHQVTQMGQEVILRCVPISNHLYFYWYRQILGQKVEFLVSFYNNEISEKSEIFDDQFSVERPDGSNFTLKIRSTKLEDSAMYFCASTTNHEQYFGPGTRLTVT.

CDR3 coding DNA: TGTGCCAGCAGCTATCACGGACAGGGTAACTATGGCTACACCTTC. Amino acid sequence: CASSYHGQGNYGYTF. The V and J genes are TRBV7-2 and TRBJ1-2, with 8 positions matching TRBD1. The CDR3 contains 15 residues. Germline-derived CDR1 and CDR2 are SGHTA and FQGNSA. Trimming at V came to 4 bases and at J to 1 base, leaving 5 bases not matched to a gene.

V is TRBV9 and J is TRBJ2-7; D is perhaps TRBD2 (5 bases). The CDR3 spans 14 residues. Between the trimmed V and J ends, which lost 3 bases and 0 bases, there was a span of 10 bases. Germline CDR1 and CDR2: SGDLS and YYNGEE. As DNA, the CDR3 is TGTGCCAGCAGCGGGCGGGTAAACTCCTACGAGCAGTACTTC. Amino acid sequence: CASSGRVNSYEQYF.

CDR3 coding DNA: TGTGCCATCAGTGAGAAAGTGGACTCGAGCTACACCTTC. Amino acid sequence: CAISEKVDSSYTF. V gene TRBV10-3 combines with J gene TRBJ1-2; no reliable D call. Trimming removed 2 bases from V and 9 bases from J, with 13 bases in between. CDR3 length: 13 amino acids. CDR1 is ENHRY, CDR2 SYGVKD, per germline.

As concerns this clonotype: Germline is not matched at one junction end, which may reflect a read error. The chain has TRBV19 and TRBJ1-6, with 7 bases aligning to TRBD1. Germline V gene sequence: CDR1 LNHDA, CDR2 SQIVND (reference sequence). The CDR3 length is 14 residues. The CDR3 spells CASSIGTESSPLHF. The CDR3 coding sequence is TGTGCCAGCAGTATAGGGACAGAATCATCACCCCTCCACTTT.

The chain carries TRBV11-2 and TRBJ2-2; D not certain. Germline V gene lookup returns CDR1 SGHAT and CDR2 FQNNGV. The CDR3 has 16 residues. Trimming stripped 2 bases from V and 6 bases from J, with 16 bases between. The CDR3 here is CASSLSTAIDPGELFF. DNA of the CDR3: TGTGCCAGCAGCTTATCGACGGCGATCGACCCCGGGGAGCTGTTTTTT.

This clonotype showed up just a few times. The chain carries TRBV4-3 and TRBJ2-7; D gene uncertain. Germline assignment: CDR1 LGHNA and CDR2 YSLEER. The V gene lost 0 bases and the J gene lost 4 bases, with 10 bases spanning the gap. This CDR3 contains 14 residues. The DNA of the CDR3 is TGCGCCAGCAGCCAAGATAGGCAGGCTTACGAGCAGTACTTC. It translates to CASSQDRQAYEQYF.